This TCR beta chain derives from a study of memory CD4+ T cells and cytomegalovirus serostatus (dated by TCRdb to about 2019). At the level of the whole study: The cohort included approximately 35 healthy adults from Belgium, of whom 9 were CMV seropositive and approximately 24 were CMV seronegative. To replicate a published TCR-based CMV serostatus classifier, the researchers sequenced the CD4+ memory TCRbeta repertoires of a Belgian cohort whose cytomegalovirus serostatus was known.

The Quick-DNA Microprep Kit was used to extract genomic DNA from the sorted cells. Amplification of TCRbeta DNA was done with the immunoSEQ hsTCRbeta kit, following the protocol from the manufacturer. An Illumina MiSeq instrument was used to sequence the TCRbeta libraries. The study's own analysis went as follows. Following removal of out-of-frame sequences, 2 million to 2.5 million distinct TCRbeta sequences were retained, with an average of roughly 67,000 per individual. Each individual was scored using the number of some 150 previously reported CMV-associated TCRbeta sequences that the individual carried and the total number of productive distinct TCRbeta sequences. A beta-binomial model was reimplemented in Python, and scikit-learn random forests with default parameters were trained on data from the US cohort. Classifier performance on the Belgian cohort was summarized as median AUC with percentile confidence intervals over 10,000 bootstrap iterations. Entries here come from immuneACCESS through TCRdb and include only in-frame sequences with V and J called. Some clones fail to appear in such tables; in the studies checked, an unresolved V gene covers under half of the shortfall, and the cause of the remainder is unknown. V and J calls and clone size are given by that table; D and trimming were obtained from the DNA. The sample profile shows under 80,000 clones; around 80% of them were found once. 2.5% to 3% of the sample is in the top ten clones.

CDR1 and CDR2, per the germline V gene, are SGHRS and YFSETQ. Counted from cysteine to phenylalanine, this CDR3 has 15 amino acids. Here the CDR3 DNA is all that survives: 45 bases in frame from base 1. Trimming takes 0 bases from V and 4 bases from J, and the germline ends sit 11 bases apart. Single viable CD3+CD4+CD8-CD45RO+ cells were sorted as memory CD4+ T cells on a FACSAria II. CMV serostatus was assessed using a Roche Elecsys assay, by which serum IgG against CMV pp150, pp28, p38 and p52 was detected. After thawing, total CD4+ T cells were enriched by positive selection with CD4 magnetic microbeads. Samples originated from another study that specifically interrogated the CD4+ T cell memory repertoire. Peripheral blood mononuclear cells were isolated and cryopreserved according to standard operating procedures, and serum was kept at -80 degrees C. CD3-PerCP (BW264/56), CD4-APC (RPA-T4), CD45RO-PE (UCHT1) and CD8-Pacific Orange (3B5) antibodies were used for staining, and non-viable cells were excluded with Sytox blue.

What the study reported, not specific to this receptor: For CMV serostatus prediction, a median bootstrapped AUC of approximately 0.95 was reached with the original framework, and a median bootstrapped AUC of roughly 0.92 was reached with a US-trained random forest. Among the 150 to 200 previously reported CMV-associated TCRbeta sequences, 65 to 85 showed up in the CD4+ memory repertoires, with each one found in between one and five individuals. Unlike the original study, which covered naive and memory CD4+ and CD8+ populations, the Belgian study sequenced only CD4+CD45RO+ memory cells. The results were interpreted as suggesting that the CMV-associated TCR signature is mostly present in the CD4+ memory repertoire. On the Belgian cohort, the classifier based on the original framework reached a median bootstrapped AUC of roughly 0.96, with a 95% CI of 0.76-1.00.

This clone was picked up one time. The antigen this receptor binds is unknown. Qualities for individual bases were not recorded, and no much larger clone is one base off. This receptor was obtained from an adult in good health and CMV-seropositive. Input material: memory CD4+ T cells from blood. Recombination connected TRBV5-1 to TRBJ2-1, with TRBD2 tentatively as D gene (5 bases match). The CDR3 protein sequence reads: CASSLVASNYNEQFF. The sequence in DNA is TGCGCCAGCAGCTTGGTTGCTAGCAATTACAATGAGCAGTTCTTC.